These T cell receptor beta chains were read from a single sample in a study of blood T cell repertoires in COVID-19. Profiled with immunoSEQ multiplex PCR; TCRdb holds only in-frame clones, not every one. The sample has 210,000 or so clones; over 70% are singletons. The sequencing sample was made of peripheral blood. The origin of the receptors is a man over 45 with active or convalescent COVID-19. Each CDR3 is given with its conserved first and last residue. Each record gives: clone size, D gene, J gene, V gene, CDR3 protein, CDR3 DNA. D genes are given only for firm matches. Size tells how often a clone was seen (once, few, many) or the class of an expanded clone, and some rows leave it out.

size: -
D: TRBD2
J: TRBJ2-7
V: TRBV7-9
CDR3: CASSASGGPYEQYF
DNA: TGTGCCAGCAGCGCCAGCGGGGGGCCCTACGAGCAGTACTTC

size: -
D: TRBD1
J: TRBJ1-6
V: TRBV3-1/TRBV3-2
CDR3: CASSQQGGNSPLHF
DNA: TGTGCCAGCAGCCAGCAGGGGGGTAATTCACCCCTCCACTTT

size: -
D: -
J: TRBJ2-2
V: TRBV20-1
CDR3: CSASKGGGYTPTGELFF
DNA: TGCAGTGCTAGTAAAGGAGGAGGATATACCCCAACCGGGGAGCTGTTTTTT

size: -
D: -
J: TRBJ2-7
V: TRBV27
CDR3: CASSFQGSYEQYF
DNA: TGTGCCAGCAGTTTTCAGGGTTCCTACGAGCAGTACTTC

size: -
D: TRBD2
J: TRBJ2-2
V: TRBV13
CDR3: CASSFSPPAGVAGELFF
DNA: TGTGCCAGCAGCTTCTCACCGCCTGCGGGAGTGGCCGGGGAGCTGTTTTTT

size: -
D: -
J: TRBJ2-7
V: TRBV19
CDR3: CASSIGGTWGYEQYF
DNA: TGTGCCAGTAGTATAGGTGGGACATGGGGCTACGAGCAGTACTTC

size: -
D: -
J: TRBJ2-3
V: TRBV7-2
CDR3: CASSTTRDTYTDTQYF
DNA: TGTGCCAGCAGCACCACCCGGGACACTTACACAGATACGCAGTATTTT

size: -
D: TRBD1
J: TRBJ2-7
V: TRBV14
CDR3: CASSQAPGQGGYEQYF
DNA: TGTGCCAGCAGCCAAGCCCCGGGACAGGGCGGATACGAGCAGTACTTC

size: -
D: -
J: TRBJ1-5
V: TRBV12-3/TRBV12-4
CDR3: CASSPTSDQPQHF
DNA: TGTGCCAGCAGTCCAACCTCAGATCAGCCCCAGCATTTT

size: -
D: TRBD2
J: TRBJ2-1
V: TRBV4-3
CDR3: CASSQDRSSGGAGEQFF
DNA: TGCGCCAGCAGCCAAGATCGAAGTAGCGGGGGGGCCGGGGAGCAGTTCTTC

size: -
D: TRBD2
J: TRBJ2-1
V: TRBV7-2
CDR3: CASSSGTSGGARYEQFF
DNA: TGTGCCAGCAGCTCCGGGACTAGCGGGGGGGCTCGATATGAGCAGTTCTTC

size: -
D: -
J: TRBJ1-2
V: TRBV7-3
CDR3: CASSQVGGAADRYGYTF
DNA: TGTGCCAGCAGCCAAGTGGGAGGGGCAGCCGATCGGTATGGCTACACCTTC

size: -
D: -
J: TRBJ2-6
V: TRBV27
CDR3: CASSAPGRSGANVLTF
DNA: TGTGCCAGCAGTGCTCCCGGGAGAAGCGGGGCCAACGTCCTGACTTTC

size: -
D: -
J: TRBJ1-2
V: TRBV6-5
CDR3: CASSYSTPGYDYTF
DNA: TGTGCCAGCAGTTACTCGACGCCAGGCTATGACTACACCTTC

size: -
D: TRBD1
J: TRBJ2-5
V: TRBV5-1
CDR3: CASSLGQGGETQYF
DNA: TGCGCCAGCAGCCTAGGACAGGGAGGAGAGACCCAGTACTTC

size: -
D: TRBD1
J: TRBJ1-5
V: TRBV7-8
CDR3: CASSLGGTGNSNQPQHF
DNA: TGTGCCAGCAGCTTAGGGGGGACAGGGAATAGCAATCAGCCCCAGCATTTT

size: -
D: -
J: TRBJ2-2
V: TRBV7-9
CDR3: CASSSYTGITGELFF
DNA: TGTGCCAGCAGCTCATATACAGGGATCACCGGGGAGCTGTTTTTT

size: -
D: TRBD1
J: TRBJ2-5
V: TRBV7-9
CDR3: CASSPSQGAAETQYF
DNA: TGTGCCAGCAGCCCCAGCCAGGGGGCTGCGGAGACCCAGTACTTC

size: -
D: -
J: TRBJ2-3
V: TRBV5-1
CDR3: CASRAPGLRTDTQYF
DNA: TGCGCCAGCAGGGCCCCGGGACTGCGCACAGATACGCAGTATTTT

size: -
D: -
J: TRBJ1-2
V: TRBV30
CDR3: CAWSLDRGYGYTF
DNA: TGTGCCTGGAGCTTAGACCGGGGCTATGGCTACACCTTC

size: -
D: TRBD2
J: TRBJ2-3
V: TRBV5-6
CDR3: CASSSSTSGLTDTQYF
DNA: TGTGCCAGCAGCTCCTCGACTAGCGGGTTGACAGATACGCAGTATTTT

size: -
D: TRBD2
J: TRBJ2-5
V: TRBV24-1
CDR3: CATSDNLLAGMLETQYF
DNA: TGTGCCACCAGTGATAACTTACTAGCGGGAATGTTGGAGACCCAGTACTTC

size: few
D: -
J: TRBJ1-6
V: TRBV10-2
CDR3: CASSGTTGASLHF
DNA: TGCGCCAGCAGTGGGACAACGGGCGCATCCCTCCACTTT

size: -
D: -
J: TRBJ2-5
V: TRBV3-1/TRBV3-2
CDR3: CASSQGGQKETQYF
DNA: TGTGCCAGCAGCCAAGGAGGCCAGAAAGAGACCCAGTACTTC

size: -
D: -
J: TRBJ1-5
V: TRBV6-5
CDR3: CASTRDGNQPQHF
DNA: TGTGCCAGCACCAGAGACGGGAATCAGCCCCAGCATTTT

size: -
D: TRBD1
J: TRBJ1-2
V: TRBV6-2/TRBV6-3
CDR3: CASSYRGPMGQGYGYTF
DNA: TGTGCCAGCAGTTACCGAGGGCCCATGGGACAGGGCTATGGCTACACCTTC

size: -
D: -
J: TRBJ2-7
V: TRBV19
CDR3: CASSIDPGTYEQYF
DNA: TGTGCCAGTAGTATAGATCCAGGGACCTACGAGCAGTACTTC

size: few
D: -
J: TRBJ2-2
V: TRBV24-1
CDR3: CATSHPSGKKENTGELFF
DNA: TGTGCCACCAGTCACCCGTCAGGGAAAAAGGAGAACACCGGGGAGCTGTTTTTT

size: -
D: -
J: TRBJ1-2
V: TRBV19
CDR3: CASSIQELYGYTF
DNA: TGTGCCAGTAGTATCCAAGAGCTCTATGGCTACACCTTC

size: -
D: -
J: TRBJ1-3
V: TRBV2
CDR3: CASSGTYGNTIYF
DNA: TGTGCCAGCAGCGGGACATATGGAAACACCATATATTTT

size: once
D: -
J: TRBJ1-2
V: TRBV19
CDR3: CASSTGVLRGYTF
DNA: TGTGCCAGTAGTACAGGCGTCCTTCGAGGCTACACCTTC

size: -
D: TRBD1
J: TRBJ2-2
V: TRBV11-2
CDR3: CASSMTGGEAGELFF
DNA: TGTGCCAGCAGCATGACAGGGGGAGAGGCCGGGGAGCTGTTTTTT

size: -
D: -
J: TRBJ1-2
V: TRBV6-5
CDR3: CASSYSADGGYTF
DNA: TGTGCCAGCAGTTACTCCGCGGATGGTGGCTACACCTTC

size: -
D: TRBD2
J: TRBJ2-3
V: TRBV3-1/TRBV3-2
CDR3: CASSRGLAGGLTQYF
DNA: TGTGCCAGCAGCCGGGGACTAGCGGGAGGACTTACGCAGTATTTT

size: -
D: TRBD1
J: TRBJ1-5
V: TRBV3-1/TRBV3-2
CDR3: CASSSDRGPNQPQHF
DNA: TGTGCCAGCAGCTCGGACAGGGGTCCTAATCAGCCCCAGCATTTT

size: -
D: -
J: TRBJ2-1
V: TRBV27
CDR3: CASSLYPGGGRNEQFF
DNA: TGTGCCAGCAGTTTATACCCTGGTGGGGGGAGGAATGAGCAGTTCTTC

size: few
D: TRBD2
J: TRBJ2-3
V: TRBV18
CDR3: CASSPGPSGGSTDTQYF
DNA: TGTGCCAGCTCACCTGGTCCTAGCGGGGGAAGCACAGATACGCAGTATTTT

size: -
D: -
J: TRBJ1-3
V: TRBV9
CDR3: CASSVEGVSASSGNTIYF
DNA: TGTGCCAGCAGCGTAGAAGGGGTCAGTGCTTCCTCTGGAAACACCATATATTTT

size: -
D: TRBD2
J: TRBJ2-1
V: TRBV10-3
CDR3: CAISVRTSGSDEQFF
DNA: TGTGCCATCAGTGTTAGGACTAGCGGGAGCGATGAGCAGTTCTTC

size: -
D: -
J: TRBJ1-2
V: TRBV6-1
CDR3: CASSEGVRVHGYTF
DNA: TGTGCCAGCAGTGAAGGAGTCAGGGTACATGGCTACACCTTC

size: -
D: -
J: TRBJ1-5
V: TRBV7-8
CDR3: CASSPNRGGNNQPQHF
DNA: TGTGCCAGCAGCCCGAATCGAGGCGGGAACAATCAGCCCCAGCATTTT

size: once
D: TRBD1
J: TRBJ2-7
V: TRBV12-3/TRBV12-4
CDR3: CASRRTGAYEQYF
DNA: TGTGCCAGCAGACGGACAGGGGCCTACGAGCAGTACTTC

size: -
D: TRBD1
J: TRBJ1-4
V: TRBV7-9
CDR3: CASSLTPRQGWVLNEKLFF
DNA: TGTGCCAGCAGCTTAACCCCCCGACAGGGATGGGTCCTTAATGAAAAACTGTTTTTT

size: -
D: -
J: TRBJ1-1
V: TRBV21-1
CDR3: CASSKSVHPNTEAFF
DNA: TGTGCCAGCAGCAAATCCGTACACCCGAACACTGAAGCTTTCTTT

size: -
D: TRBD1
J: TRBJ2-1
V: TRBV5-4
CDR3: CASSLSGQGVIF
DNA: TGTGCCAGCAGCTTGTCAGGACAGGGCGTAATCTTC

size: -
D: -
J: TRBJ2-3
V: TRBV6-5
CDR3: CASSFGVTSTDTQYF
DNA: TGTGCCAGCAGTTTTGGAGTTACTAGCACAGATACGCAGTATTTT

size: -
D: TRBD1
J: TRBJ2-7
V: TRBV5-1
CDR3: CASHDRDPSEQYF
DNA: TGCGCCAGCCATGACAGGGATCCTTCCGAGCAGTACTTC

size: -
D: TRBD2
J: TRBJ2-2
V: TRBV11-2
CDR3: CASSIELAGPGELFF
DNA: TGTGCCAGCAGTATCGAGCTAGCGGGCCCCGGGGAGCTGTTTTTT

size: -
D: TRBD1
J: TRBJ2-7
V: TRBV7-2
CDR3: CASSLPGTVRYF
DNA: TGTGCCAGCAGCTTACCCGGGACAGTACGGTACTTC

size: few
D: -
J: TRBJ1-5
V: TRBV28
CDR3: CASSPDRSNQPQHF
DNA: TGTGCCAGCAGTCCTGACAGAAGCAATCAGCCCCAGCATTTT